Following are 30 T cell receptor beta chains from one sample sequenced in a study of shared clonotypes between healthy human individuals. The assay was immunoSEQ multiplex PCR, and TCRdb's table has in-frame clones only and misses some. The sample gives over a million clones, roughly 75% of which show up once; approximately 1.5% is in the top ten. Material: memory CD4+ T cells sorted from blood. As for subset: CD45RA-negative fraction. Receptors were obtained from a man aged 18-30 years in good health.

CDR3: CASSLGFRGVQETQYF. Here the CDR3 DNA reads TGTGCCAGCAGTTTAGGTTTTCGTGGGGTCCAAGAGACCCAGTACTTC. The chain uses TRBV27 and TRBJ2-5; no definite D call. The CDR3 covers 16 residues. V lost 2 bases, J lost 1 base, and 14 bases lay in between. The germline V gene has CDR1 MNHEY and CDR2 SMNVEV (reference sequence).

The V gene is TRBV28, the J gene TRBJ1-2; tentative D call: TRBD1 (5 bases). Germline CDR1 MDHEN, CDR2 SYDVKM. This CDR3 has 11 amino acids. CDR3 sequence reads: CASARGGGYTF. The CDR3 DNA is TGTGCTTCAGCGAGGGGCGGCGGCTACACCTTC.

V gene TRBV7-9 combines with J gene TRBJ2-5; D is undetermined. The tail of the sequence fits TRBJ2-7 better, so the J call may be wrong. The CDR3 sequence is 14 residues long. CDR1 is SEHNR, CDR2 FQNEAQ, per germline (reference sequence). CDR3 loop: CASSLGPATYEQYF. The DNA of the CDR3 is TGTGCCAGCAGCTTAGGGCCCGCTACCTACGAGCAGTACTTC.

This chain links TRBV19 with TRBJ1-2; 7 positions match TRBD1. The germline gives CDR1 LNHDA, CDR2 SQIVND (reference sequence). This CDR3 spans 16 amino acids. The V and J ends lost 4 bases and 2 bases, in that order; junction bases with no gene match: 10. The DNA for the CDR3 is TGTGCCAGTAGTACTCCCGGACAGGTCAAAAACTATGGCTACACCTTC. Translated: CASSTPGQVKNYGYTF.

V usage is TRBV6-5 and J usage is TRBJ1-3, with 8 bases aligning to TRBD1. V lost 5 bases to trimming and J lost 4 bases; unmatched junction nucleotides: 1. The CDR3 runs 13 residues. Germline V lookup: CDR1 MNHEY, CDR2 SVGAGI. CDR3 sequence (DNA): TGTGCCAGCAGTGACAGGGGAGGAAACACCATATATTTT. This gives the protein CASSDRGGNTIYF.

This clone was seen more than once but under ten times. This rearrangement joins TRBV19 to TRBJ1-2; TRBD1 aligns across 8 bases. This CDR3 has 16 amino acids. V shed 4 bases and J 1 base; nucleotides not matched to a gene: 8. Germline CDR1 reads LNHDA; CDR2 reads SQIVND (reference sequence). As DNA, the CDR3 is TGTGCCAGTAGTAAGGGCGGGACAGGAAATAACTATGGCTACACCTTC. It yields the protein CASSKGGTGNNYGYTF.

The V gene is TRBV7-9, the J gene TRBJ1-1; D not resolved. This CDR3 comprises 15 residues. Germline assignment: CDR1 SEHNR and CDR2 FQNEAQ (reference sequence). Trimming pared 5 bases from V and 1 base from J, leaving 14 bases between. This chain's CDR3 is CASSPRSGPNTEAFF. Written as DNA, the CDR3 is TGTGCCAGCAGCCCGAGGTCCGGGCCGAACACTGAAGCTTTCTTT.

V gene TRBV7-2 combines with J gene TRBJ2-7; TRBD1 might be the D (6 bases). V lost 3 bases and J 7 bases, leaving 16 bases between the germline ends. This CDR3 has 14 amino acids. CDR1 and CDR2 (germline): SGHTA, FQGNSA. The CDR3 is CASSFRQDGVEQYF. The CDR3 region has the DNA TGTGCCAGCAGCTTCCGACAGGACGGCGTGGAGCAGTACTTC.

In this sample, this clone turned up a few times. The genes are TRBV6-5 and TRBJ2-1; TRBD1 matches at 9 bases. This CDR3 comprises 14 residues. Germline assignment: CDR1 MNHEY and CDR2 SVGAGI. Unmatched junction bases numbered 5, after V lost 6 bases and J lost 5 bases. The CDR3 DNA follows: TGTGCCAGCAGGCTACAGGGGGCGAACAATGAGCAGTTCTTC. Protein sequence: CASRLQGANNEQFF.

In this sample, this clone turned up once. This rearrangement joins TRBV14 to TRBJ2-3; 10 bases agree with TRBD2. This CDR3 has 16 residues. The germline gives CDR1 SGHDN, CDR2 FVKESK. The V gene end was trimmed by 4 bases and the J gene end by 5 bases; junction bases not matched to a gene: 9. The CDR3 bases are TGTGCCAGCAGCCGTATATCAGCGGGAGGGGTAGATACGCAGTATTTT. Translation gives CASSRISAGGVDTQYF.

V and J are TRBV4-1 and TRBJ2-7; D is unclear. V lost 1 base and J lost 3, with 7 bases in between. The CDR3 runs to 13 residues. CDR1 and CDR2 from the germline V gene are MGHRA and YSYEKL. The chain's CDR3 is CASSQAADYEQYF. Here the CDR3 DNA reads TGCGCCAGCAGCCAAGCCGCCGACTACGAGCAGTACTTC.

In DNA form, the CDR3 reads TGTGCCAGCAGTGAAGAAATAGGGCGGACGGCCGGCTACACCTTC. It encodes CASSEEIGRTAGYTF. The chain couples TRBV2 to TRBJ1-2; D remains unclear. CDR1 is SNHLY, CDR2 FYNNEI, per germline. The CDR3 loop spans 15 amino acids. Trimming pared 1 base from V and 8 bases from J, leaving 17 bases between.

The CDR3, as DNA: TGTGCCAGCAGCTTAGGGGTTACAGGGCCGGGGGCTGAAGCTTTCTTT. Its translation is CASSLGVTGPGAEAFF. The gene calls are TRBV7-8 and TRBJ1-1; D possibly corresponds to TRBD1 (6 bases). There are 16 residues in the CDR3. Germline V gene sequence: CDR1 SGHVS, CDR2 FQNEAQ. Trimming pared 1 base from V and 6 bases from J, leaving 18 bases between.

This clone is a singleton in its sample. This rearrangement joins TRBV6-1 to TRBJ2-1; TRBD1 is a possible D gene (7 bases). The CDR3 runs to 17 residues. Germline CDR1 reads MNHNS; CDR2 reads SASEGT. The V end lost 4 bases, the J end lost 0 bases, and 16 bases lay between the germline ends. DNA for the CDR3: TGTGCCAGCAGTGTTATCGGGGGACAGAGCTCCTACAATGAGCAGTTCTTC. This sequence encodes CASSVIGGQSSYNEQFF.

The chain uses TRBV5-1 and TRBJ2-5, with 10 bases aligning to TRBD1. Germline V gives CDR1 SGHRS, CDR2 YFSETQ. The CDR3 is made up of 14 amino acids. With 4 bases clipped from V and 1 base from J, the junction kept 1 base outside the gene matches. CDR3 nucleotide sequence: TGCGCCAGCAGCGGGACAGGGGTCCAAGAGACCCAGTACTTC. Residues: CASSGTGVQETQYF.

The chain recombines TRBV5-1 with TRBJ2-5, with TRBD1 as a possible D gene (6 bases). The CDR3 sequence is 16 residues long. Germline assignment: CDR1 SGHRS and CDR2 YFSETQ. V dropped 2 bases and J dropped 5 bases, with 19 bases sitting between them. The CDR3 nucleotides read TGCGCCAGCAGCTTTCTGACAGGACTTCACAGGGAGACCCAGTACTTC. The encoded protein is CASSFLTGLHRETQYF.

This chain links TRBV6-1 with TRBJ1-3; D not resolved. Trimming took off 1 base at V and 7 bases at J, with 5 bases between the two ends. Looked up from germline, CDR1 is MNHNS and CDR2 is SASEGT. The CDR3 has 12 residues. In DNA, the CDR3 is TGTGCCAGCAGTGAAGGGAGGAACACCATATATTTT. It translates to CASSEGRNTIYF.

The chain recombines TRBV28 with TRBJ1-5, with D possibly TRBD1 on 5 matching bases. This CDR3 contains 16 residues. Trimming left V 3 bases short and J 7 bases short, with 19 bases between. CDR1 and CDR2 from the germline V gene are MDHEN and SYDVKM. For the CDR3, the DNA is TGTGCCAGCAGTTTGATTGGCACGGGGGGGGGACAGCCCCAGCATTTT. Its protein product is CASSLIGTGGGQPQHF.

This clone was observed a few times. The chain employs TRBV19 and TRBJ2-5, with TRBD2 matching 8 bases. The ends lost 4 bases at V and 0 bases at J; junction bases unmatched: 10. CDR3 length: 17 amino acids. From germline, CDR1 is LNHDA and CDR2 SQIVND (reference sequence). The CDR3 nucleotides read TGTGCCAGTAGTAAGTTCGCGGGAGGCTCGTACCAAGAGACCCAGTACTTC. It translates to CASSKFAGGSYQETQYF.

This chain joins TRBV4-1 and TRBJ2-3; D gene uncertain. Germline V gene lookup returns CDR1 MGHRA and CDR2 YSYEKL. The CDR3 covers 13 residues. V lost 3 bases and J 4 bases, leaving 8 bases between the germline ends. The CDR3 region has the DNA TGCGCCAGCAGCCAGGGGATGCCAGATACGCAGTATTTT. Residues: CASSQGMPDTQYF.

This chain joins TRBV20-1 and TRBJ1-2; no clear D. Germline V CDR1 and CDR2: DFQATT, SNEGSKA (reference sequence). V gave up 6 bases and J gave up 6 bases, with 11 bases separating them. This CDR3 comprises 11 residues. The CDR3 DNA reads as TGCAGTGCGCAGCCAAATGATGGCTACACCTTC. Translated, it gives CSAQPNDGYTF.

The chain has TRBV4-2 and TRBJ2-1; the match to TRBD2 covers 12 bases. The J segment lost 9 bases and the V segment lost 0 bases, leaving 12 bases of the junction unmatched. The germline V gene has CDR1 LGHNA and CDR2 YNFKEQ. CDR3 length equals 18 residues. CDR3 sequence reads: CASSQDLRTSGIKGEQFF. As DNA, the CDR3 is TGTGCCAGCAGCCAAGATCTCCGGACTAGCGGGATTAAAGGTGAGCAGTTCTTC.

This clone was recorded once. CDR3 DNA: TGTGCCAGCTCACCACCCAAGGCGGACACTGAAGCTTTCTTT. Translating gives CASSPPKADTEAFF. The V call is TRBV18, the J call TRBJ1-1; D not certain. The CDR3 loop spans 14 amino acids. Per germline, CDR1 KGHSH and CDR2 LQKENI. The V gene lost 0 bases and the J gene lost 3 bases, with 8 bases spanning the gap.

The rearrangement joins TRBV28 to TRBJ1-3; D ambiguous. The CDR3 is 13 residues long. In germline, CDR1 is MDHEN, CDR2 SYDVKM. V was trimmed by 3 bases and J by 4 bases, leaving 7 bases between them. CDR3 amino acids: CASSFGVGNTIYF. The CDR3 DNA is TGTGCCAGCAGTTTCGGTGTCGGAAACACCATATATTTT. The full variable domain, rest sourced from reference TRBV28 and TRBJ1-3, is DVKVTQSSRYLVKRTGEKVFLECVQDMDHENMFWYRQDPGLGLRLIYFSYDVKMKEKGDIPEGYSVSREKKERFSLILESASTNQTSMYLCASSFGVGNTIYFGEGSWLTVV.

The chain couples TRBV7-8 to TRBJ2-1; D might be TRBD2 (5 bases). Trimming removed 11 bases at V and 8 bases at J, with 16 bases between. This CDR3 has 12 residues. Germline CDR1 and CDR2: SGHVS and FQNEAQ. The CDR3 DNA reads as TGTGCCTCCCACATGCAGAGGGATGAGCAGTTCTTC. It codes for CASHMQRDEQFF.

This chain connects TRBV19 to TRBJ2-3, with 7 bases lining up with TRBD2. The germline CDR1 and CDR2 sequences are LNHDA and SQIVND (reference sequence). The V segment lost 6 bases and the J segment 2 bases; nucleotides outside the gene matches: 5. This CDR3 spans 14 amino acids. In nucleotides, the CDR3 is TGTGCCAGTAGGGTTAGCGGGTACACAGATACGCAGTATTTT. Its protein product is CASRVSGYTDTQYF.

This clone was found once. One end of the junction is discordant with germline, which a read error may explain. The V and J genes are TRBV28 and TRBJ1-3; TRBD1 matches 8 bases. Germline CDR1 reads MDHEN; CDR2 reads SYDVKM. The CDR3 runs 11 residues. The CDR3 DNA is TGTGCCAGCAGTCCGGACAGGGCCAGACATTTT. Translation gives CASSPDRARHF.

This clone came up a few times. The DNA for the CDR3 is TGTGCCAGCAGTTACTGGGGGGATAATTCACCCCTCCACTTT. Residues: CASSYWGDNSPLHF. The chain employs TRBV6-5 and TRBJ1-6, with D possibly matching TRBD1 (5 bases). V shed 1 base and J shed 5 bases, with 6 bases lying between them. The CDR3 runs 14 residues. Germline CDR1 and CDR2: MNHEY and SVGAGI.

The rearrangement uses TRBV30 and TRBJ1-6, with a tentative D call TRBD1 (5 bases). The CDR3 extends over 15 amino acids. V lost 0 bases and J lost 5, with 11 bases in between. Looked up from germline, CDR1 is GTSNPN and CDR2 is SVGIG (reference sequence). The CDR3 DNA reads as TGTGCCTGGAGTGTCGGGAGGGGAGATAATTCACCCCTCCACTTT. As protein: CAWSVGRGDNSPLHF.

In the case of this clone: Other DNA variants within this sample encode the same CDR3. This chain links TRBV5-4 with TRBJ2-5; unclear D gene. The CDR3 spans 13 residues. Germline-derived CDR1 and CDR2 are SGHNT and YYREEE (reference sequence). Between the trimmed V and J ends, which lost 0 bases and 1 base, there was a span of 4 bases. The CDR3 loop reads CASSLGRQETQYF. CDR3 in DNA: TGTGCCAGCAGCTTGGGGCGCCAAGAGACCCAGTACTTC. Combining the CDR3 with reference TRBV5-4 and TRBJ2-5 gives the whole variable domain ETGVTQSPTHLIKTRGQQVTLRCSSQSGHNTVSWYQQALGQGPQFIFQYYREEENGRGNFPPRFSGLQFPNYSSELNVNALELDDSALYLCASSLGRQETQYFGPGTRLLVL.